This T cell receptor beta chain was identified in a study of PD-1 blockade in classical Hodgkin lymphoma. Study outcomes and limitations: Healthy donors reportedly exceeded newly diagnosed patients in baseline TCR diversity. Those achieving complete response showed baseline diversity like newly diagnosed patients.

Regarding this clone: Its matching antigen is unknown.

Clones were sequenced by immunoSEQ multiplex PCR, and TCRdb holds only the in-frame ones, with some missing. Of roughly 42,000 clones listed, over 70% are singletons. V lost 2 bases and J 10 bases, leaving 9 bases between the germline ends. Germline V lookup: CDR1 LNHDA, CDR2 SQIVND (reference sequence). There are 12 residues in the CDR3. All patients experienced relapse after autologous stem cell transplantation, and brentuximab vedotin exposure was variable. Responses achieved at best were complete response, partial response or progressive disease. The sample consisted of peripheral blood mononuclear cells (PBMCs), taken at baseline. V usage is TRBV19 and J usage is TRBJ2-1; D remains ambiguous. This receptor was taken from a human donor with classical Hodgkin lymphoma. In DNA form, the CDR3 reads TGTGCCAGTAGTATACCATTTGGGGAGCAGTTCTTC. Its translation: CASSIPFGEQFF. The full variable domain, its missing parts supplied by reference TRBV19 and TRBJ2-1, is DGGITQSPKYLFRKEGQNVTLSCEQNLNHDAMYWYRQDPGQGLRLIYYSQIVNDFQKGDIAEGYSVSREKKESFPLTVTSAQKNPTAFYLCASSIPFGEQFFGPGTRLTVL.